This TCR beta chain was identified in a study of control samples from healthy donors and cancer patients. Germline trimming cut 5 bases from V and 2 bases from J; bases unmatched to any gene: 4. The germline V gene has CDR1 LNHDA and CDR2 SQIVND (reference sequence). The length of the CDR3 is 17 residues. This clone was seen just once. The method was immunoSEQ multiplex PCR; TCRdb's version includes in-frame clones alone and lacks a portion of them. The table includes under 140,000 clones, approximately 90% detected once. This clonotype was obtained from a woman aged 55-69 years with lung cancer. Sequenced: PBMCs. The chain links TRBV19 to TRBJ2-1, with 15 bases fitting TRBD2. The DNA for the CDR3 is TGTGCCAGTAGTCAGGGACTAGCGGGAGGCACCTACAATGAGCAGTTCTTC. This codes for CASSQGLAGGTYNEQFF.